A selection of T cell receptor beta chains follows, all from one sample in a study of T-cell reconstitution after alpha-beta-depleted transplantation in children. TCRdb passed the PCR reads through MiXCR, listing each CDR3 protein once. The sample contains almost 600,000 distinct CDR3 sequences, approximately 30% of which appear only once. Specimen: PBMCs, collected before TCRalphabeta/CD19-depleted stem cell transplant. These receptors all come from a boy younger than two with Wiskott-Aldrich syndrome, due to receive a stem cell transplant. CDR3s include the opening cysteine and the closing phenylalanine or tryptophan. Each record gives: clone size, V gene, D gene, J gene, CDR3 protein, CDR3 DNA. The D gene is left open where the match is weak. Clone sizes are given selectively: once, few, many, or a class where the clone is expanded.

.	TRBV5-1	TRBD1	TRBJ2-2	CASSLGDRAVGELFF	TGCGCCAGCAGCCTCGGGGACAGGGCGGTCGGGGAGCTGTTTTTT
once	TRBV5-1	TRBD2	TRBJ2-7	CASSLTGGGNYEQYF	TGCGCCAGCAGCTTGACGGGCGGGGGGAACTACGAGCAGTACTTC
.	TRBV7-9	TRBD1	TRBJ2-5	CASSLGTGGKETQYF	TGTGCCAGCAGCTTAGGGACAGGGGGGAAAGAGACCCAGTACTTC
.	TRBV19	TRBD2	TRBJ2-1	CASSIGRGRGSNEQFF	TGTGCCAGTAGTATAGGTCGCGGGAGGGGGTCTAATGAGCAGTTCTTC
.	TRBV6-2/TRBV6-3	TRBD2	TRBJ2-1	CASRPLAGGSYNEQFF	TGTGCCAGCAGGCCCCTAGCGGGAGGCTCCTACAATGAGCAGTTCTTC
.	TRBV7-2	.	TRBJ2-3	CASSLEQVGTDTQYF	TGTGCCAGCAGCTTAGAACAGGTCGGCACAGATACGCAGTATTTT
.	TRBV29-1	.	TRBJ2-3	CSVARASTDTQYF	TGCAGCGTTGCCCGGGCTAGCACAGATACGCAGTATTTT
.	TRBV20-1	.	TRBJ1-5	CSAREGVQISQPQHF	TGCAGTGCTAGAGAGGGGGTCCAAATCAGTCAGCCCCAGCATTTT
few	TRBV5-1	.	TRBJ1-4	CASSKTAFATNEKLFF	TGCGCCAGCAGCAAGACAGCCTTTGCAACTAATGAAAAACTGTTTTTT
.	TRBV7-2	.	TRBJ1-4	CASGFFGREKLFF	TGTGCCAGCGGCTTCTTCGGCCGGGAAAAACTGTTTTTT
.	TRBV10-2	.	TRBJ2-1	CASSAATGTRSRSYNEQFF	TGCGCCAGCAGTGCCGCGACAGGAACTCGGAGCCGCTCCTACAATGAGCAGTTCTTC
many	TRBV10-1	.	TRBJ2-1	CASSETAGSYNEQFF	TGCGCCAGCAGTGAGACGGCGGGATCCTACAATGAGCAGTTCTTC
.	TRBV5-5	TRBD1	TRBJ2-7	CASSIGTGRDYEQYF	TGTGCCAGCAGCATCGGGACAGGGAGAGACTACGAGCAGTACTTC
.	TRBV20-1	TRBD2	TRBJ2-1	CSARVAKREGSFF	TGCAGTGCTAGAGTTGCCAAGCGGGAGGGGTCGTTCTTC
.	TRBV25-1	.	TRBJ2-7	CASSEFGRGRGEQYF	TGTGCCAGCAGTGAATTTGGTAGGGGACGCGGCGAGCAGTACTTC
many	TRBV3-1	TRBD1	TRBJ2-2	CASSRQGAGELFF	TGTGCCAGCAGCCGACAGGGGGCCGGGGAGCTGTTTTTT
few	TRBV4-2	TRBD2	TRBJ2-3	CASSQDRFLTLAGASTDTQYF	TGTGCCAGCAGCCAAGATCGTTTTCTCACGCTAGCGGGAGCAAGCACAGATACGCAGTATTTT
.	TRBV12-3/TRBV12-4	TRBD1	TRBJ2-7	CASIKGTGPIYEQYF	TGTGCCAGCATAAAAGGGACAGGGCCCATATACGAGCAGTACTTC
.	TRBV28	TRBD1	TRBJ2-7	CASLGQVPASSYEQYF	TGTGCCAGCTTGGGACAGGTCCCAGCAAGCTCCTACGAGCAGTACTTC
.	TRBV5-1	TRBD1	TRBJ2-7	CASSLGDRGGEQYF	TGCGCCAGCAGCTTGGGGGACAGGGGCGGCGAGCAGTACTTC
.	TRBV20-1	.	TRBJ2-1	CSAVGQKSYNEQFF	TGCAGTGCGGTGGGCCAGAAGTCCTACAATGAGCAGTTCTTC
many	TRBV12-3/TRBV12-4	.	TRBJ2-3	CASSSPTGLAGTDTQYF	TGTGCCAGCAGTTCCCCGACAGGTTTAGCGGGTACAGATACGCAGTATTTT
.	TRBV27	.	TRBJ2-1	CASAGTPVWDEQFF	TGTGCCAGCGCCGGGACTCCTGTGTGGGACGAGCAGTTCTTC
.	TRBV28	TRBD2	TRBJ2-3	CASSLRGRVLDTQYF	TGTGCCAGCAGTTTACGCGGGAGGGTCTTGGATACGCAGTATTTT
.	TRBV5-1	.	TRBJ1-1	CASSLAGVMTEAFF	TGCGCCAGCAGCTTAGCAGGGGTGATGACTGAAGCTTTCTTT
few	TRBV20-1	.	TRBJ1-5	CSARLSNQPQHF	TGCAGTGCTAGATTAAGCAATCAGCCCCAGCATTTT
.	TRBV29-1	TRBD1	TRBJ1-1	CSVRGQGLPEAFF	TGCAGCGTTCGCGGACAGGGGTTACCTGAAGCTTTCTTT
.	TRBV5-1	.	TRBJ2-5	CASSRGWAETQYF	TGCGCCAGCAGCAGGGGTTGGGCAGAGACCCAGTACTTC
few	TRBV27	.	TRBJ1-4	CATSLVWGEKLFF	TGTGCCACTAGCCTTGTCTGGGGTGAAAAACTGTTTTTT